Described below is a single TCR beta chain sequence and its context. It was with random hexamers that about 0.45 to 1 ug RNA was reverse transcribed. TCRdb redid the calling of the immunoSEQ multiplex PCR reads with MiXCR, one entry per CDR3 protein. The sample shows approximately 150,000 distinct CDR3 sequences, 85% to 95% of them seen only once. This sample stems from a study of CD8 T cells in Susac syndrome. Patients with stable or active relapsing-remitting disease, all of them treatment-naive, made up the multiple sclerosis controls. Germline V gene data show CDR1 as SEHNR and CDR2 as FQNEAQ (reference sequence). This CDR3 has 15 amino acids. Trimming took off 0 bases at V and 6 bases at J, with 15 bases between the two ends.

Sequencing was done on a sample of CD4+ T cells from PBMCs. The clonotype was recovered from a human donor with multiple sclerosis. The genes are TRBV7-9 and TRBJ2-7; maybe TRBD2 (6 bases). CDR3 loop: CASSLALTGEGEQYF. In nucleotides, the CDR3 is TGTGCCAGCAGCTTAGCTTTGACGGGGGAAGGCGAGCAGTACTTC.